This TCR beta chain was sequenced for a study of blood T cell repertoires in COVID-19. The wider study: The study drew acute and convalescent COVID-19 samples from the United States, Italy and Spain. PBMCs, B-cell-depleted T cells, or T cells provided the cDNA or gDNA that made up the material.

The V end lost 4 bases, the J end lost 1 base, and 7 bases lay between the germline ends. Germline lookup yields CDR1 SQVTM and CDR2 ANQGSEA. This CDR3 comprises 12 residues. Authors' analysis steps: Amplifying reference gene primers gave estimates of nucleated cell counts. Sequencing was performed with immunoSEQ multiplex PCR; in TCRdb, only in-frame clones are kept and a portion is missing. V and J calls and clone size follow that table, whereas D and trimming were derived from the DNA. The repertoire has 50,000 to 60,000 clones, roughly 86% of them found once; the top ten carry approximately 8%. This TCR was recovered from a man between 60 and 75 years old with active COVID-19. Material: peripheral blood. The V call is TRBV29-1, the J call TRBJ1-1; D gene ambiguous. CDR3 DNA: TGCAGCGTTGGGCTTACGAACACTGAAGCTTTCTTT. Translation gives CSVGLTNTEAFF.